Sequencing of this T cell receptor (beta chain) was carried out in a study of neurological immune-mediated disorders. The germline gives CDR1 LGHNA, CDR2 YNFKEQ. The CDR3 consists of 19 residues. The V end lost 4 bases, the J end lost 0 bases, and 22 bases lay between the germline ends. In its sample, this clonotype was seen many times. The method for making cDNA was 5'RACE, and it used 10-nucleotide random UMIs. Sequencing runs each generated in excess of 180 million TCR-beta sequences derived from 15-18 subjects. MiXCR was run by TCRdb on the 5' RACE reads, yielding one entry per CDR3 protein. The sample consists of 48,000 or so distinct CDR3 sequences, 10% of them appearing once.

The sequencing sample was made of PBMCs. The chain has TRBV4-2 and TRBJ1-5; possible D gene TRBD1, 6 bases. The sequence was collected from a woman aged 35 to 49 with HTLV-1-associated myelopathy (HAM/TSP). CDR3 residues: CASSPRLRDTKNSNQPQHF. In DNA form, the CDR3 reads TGTGCCAGCAGCCCAAGGCTCCGGGACACAAAAAATAGCAATCAGCCCCAGCATTTT.